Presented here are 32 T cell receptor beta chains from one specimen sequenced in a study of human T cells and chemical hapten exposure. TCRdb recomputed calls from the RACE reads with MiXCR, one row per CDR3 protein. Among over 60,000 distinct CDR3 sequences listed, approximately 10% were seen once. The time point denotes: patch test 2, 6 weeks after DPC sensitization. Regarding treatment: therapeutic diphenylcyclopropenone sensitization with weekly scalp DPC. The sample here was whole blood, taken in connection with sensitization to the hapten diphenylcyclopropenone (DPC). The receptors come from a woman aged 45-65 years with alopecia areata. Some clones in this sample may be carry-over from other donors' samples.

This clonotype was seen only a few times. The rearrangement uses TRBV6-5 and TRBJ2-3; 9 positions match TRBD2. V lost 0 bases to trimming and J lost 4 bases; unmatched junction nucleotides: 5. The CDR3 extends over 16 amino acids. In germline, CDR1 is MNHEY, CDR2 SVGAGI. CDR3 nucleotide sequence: TGTGCCAGCAGTTACTCTGGCGGGAGGGCTCCAGATACGCAGTATTTT. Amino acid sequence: CASSYSGGRAPDTQYF.

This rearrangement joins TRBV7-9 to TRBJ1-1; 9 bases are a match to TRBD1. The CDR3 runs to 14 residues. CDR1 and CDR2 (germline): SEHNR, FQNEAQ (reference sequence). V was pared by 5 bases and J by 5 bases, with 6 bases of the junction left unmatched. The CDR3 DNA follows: TGTGCCAGCAGCACCTACAGGGGGCGAACTGAAGCTTTCTTT. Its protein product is CASSTYRGRTEAFF.

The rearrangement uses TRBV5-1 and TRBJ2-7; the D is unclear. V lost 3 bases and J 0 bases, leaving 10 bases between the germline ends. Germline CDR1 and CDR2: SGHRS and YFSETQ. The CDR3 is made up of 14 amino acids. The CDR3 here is CASSSGTLSYEQYF. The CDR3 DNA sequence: TGCGCCAGCAGCTCCGGAACCCTCTCCTACGAGCAGTACTTC.

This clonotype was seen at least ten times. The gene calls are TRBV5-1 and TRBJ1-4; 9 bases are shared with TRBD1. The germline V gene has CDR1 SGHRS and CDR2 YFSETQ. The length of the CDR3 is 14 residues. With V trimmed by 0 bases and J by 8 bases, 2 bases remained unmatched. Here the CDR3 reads CASSLGTGVEKLFF. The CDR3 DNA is TGCGCCAGCAGCTTGGGGACAGGGGTGGAAAAACTGTTTTTT.

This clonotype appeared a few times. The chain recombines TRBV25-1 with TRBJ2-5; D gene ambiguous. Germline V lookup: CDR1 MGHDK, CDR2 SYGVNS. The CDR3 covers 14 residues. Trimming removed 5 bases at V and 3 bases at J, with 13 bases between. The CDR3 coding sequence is TGTGCCAGCAGTCTTTCGACAATCAAAGAGACCCAGTACTTC. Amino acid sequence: CASSLSTIKETQYF.

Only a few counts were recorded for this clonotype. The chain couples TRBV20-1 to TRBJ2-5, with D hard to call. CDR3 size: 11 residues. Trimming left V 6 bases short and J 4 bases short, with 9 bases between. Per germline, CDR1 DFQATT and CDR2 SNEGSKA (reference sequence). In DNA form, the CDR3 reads TGCAGTGCCATGACGGGAGAGACCCAGTACTTC. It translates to CSAMTGETQYF.

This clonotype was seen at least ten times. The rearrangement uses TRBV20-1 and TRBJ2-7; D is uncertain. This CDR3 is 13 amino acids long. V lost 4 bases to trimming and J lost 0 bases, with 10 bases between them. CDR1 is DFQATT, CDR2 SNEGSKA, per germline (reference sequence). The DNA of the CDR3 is TGCAGTGCTACAGAGGATGTCTCCTACGAGCAGTACTTC. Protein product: CSATEDVSYEQYF.

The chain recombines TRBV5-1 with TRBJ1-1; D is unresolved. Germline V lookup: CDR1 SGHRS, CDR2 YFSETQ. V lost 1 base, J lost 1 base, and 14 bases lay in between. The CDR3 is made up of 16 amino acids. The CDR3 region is CASSLNPGWTNTEAFF. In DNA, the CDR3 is TGCGCCAGCAGCTTGAATCCGGGGTGGACGAACACTGAAGCTTTCTTT.

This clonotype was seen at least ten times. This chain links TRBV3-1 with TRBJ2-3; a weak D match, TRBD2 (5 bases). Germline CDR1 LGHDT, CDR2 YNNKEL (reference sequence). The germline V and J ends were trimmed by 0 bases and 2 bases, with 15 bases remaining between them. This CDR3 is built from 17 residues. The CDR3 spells CASSQESNVAHTDTQYF. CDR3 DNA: TGTGCCAGCAGCCAAGAGAGTAATGTAGCGCACACAGATACGCAGTATTTT.

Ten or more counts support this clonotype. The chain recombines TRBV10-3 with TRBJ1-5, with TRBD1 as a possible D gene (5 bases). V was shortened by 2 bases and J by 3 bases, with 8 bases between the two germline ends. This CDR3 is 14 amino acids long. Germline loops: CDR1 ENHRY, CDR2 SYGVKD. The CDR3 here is CAISEVGDNQPQHF. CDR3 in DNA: TGTGCCATCAGTGAGGTGGGGGACAATCAGCCCCAGCATTTT.

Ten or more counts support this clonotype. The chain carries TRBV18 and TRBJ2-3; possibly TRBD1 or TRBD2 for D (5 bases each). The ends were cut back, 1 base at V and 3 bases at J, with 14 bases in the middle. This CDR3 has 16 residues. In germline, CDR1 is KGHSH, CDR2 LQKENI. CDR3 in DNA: TGTGCCAGCTCACCACTCCGGGACCACCTAACAGATACGCAGTATTTT. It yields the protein CASSPLRDHLTDTQYF. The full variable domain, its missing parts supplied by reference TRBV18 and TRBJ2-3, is NAGVMQNPRHLVRRRGQEARLRCSPMKGHSHVYWYRQLPEEGLKFMVYLQKENIIDESGMPKERFSAEFPKEGPSILRIQQVVRGDSAAYFCASSPLRDHLTDTQYFGPGTRLTVL.

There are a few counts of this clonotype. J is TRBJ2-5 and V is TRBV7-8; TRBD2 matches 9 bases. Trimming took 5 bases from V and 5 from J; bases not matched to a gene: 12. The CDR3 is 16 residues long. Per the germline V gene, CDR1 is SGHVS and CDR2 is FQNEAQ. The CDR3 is CASSPRGSGSLETQYF. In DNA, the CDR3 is TGTGCCAGCAGCCCGCGGGGTAGCGGGAGTTTGGAGACCCAGTACTTC.

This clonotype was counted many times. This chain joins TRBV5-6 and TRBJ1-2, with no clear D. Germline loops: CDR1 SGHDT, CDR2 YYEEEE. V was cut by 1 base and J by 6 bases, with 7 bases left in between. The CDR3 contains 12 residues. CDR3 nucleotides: TGTGCCAGCAGCTTGATGTTGGATGGCTACACCTTC. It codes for CASSLMLDGYTF.

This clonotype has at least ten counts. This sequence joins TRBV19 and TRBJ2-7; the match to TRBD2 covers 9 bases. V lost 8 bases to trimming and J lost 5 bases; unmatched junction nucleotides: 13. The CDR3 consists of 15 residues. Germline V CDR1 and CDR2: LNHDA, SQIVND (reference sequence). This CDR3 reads CASPDSGSSVDEQYF. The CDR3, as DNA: TGTGCCAGTCCCGATAGCGGGAGTAGCGTCGACGAGCAGTACTTC.

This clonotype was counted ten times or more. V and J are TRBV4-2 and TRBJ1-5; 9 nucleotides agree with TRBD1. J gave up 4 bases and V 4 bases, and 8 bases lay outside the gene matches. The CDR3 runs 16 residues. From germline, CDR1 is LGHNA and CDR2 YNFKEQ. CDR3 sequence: CASSPGDRVINQPQHF. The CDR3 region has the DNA TGTGCCAGCAGCCCTGGGGACAGGGTAATTAATCAGCCCCAGCATTTT.

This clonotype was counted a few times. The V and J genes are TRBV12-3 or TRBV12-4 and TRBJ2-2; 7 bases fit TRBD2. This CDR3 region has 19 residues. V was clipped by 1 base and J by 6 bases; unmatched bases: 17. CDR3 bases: TGTGCCAGCAGTTTAGAGGGGAGACTAGCATGGGTCCCGGCCGGGGAGCTGTTTTTT. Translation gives CASSLEGRLAWVPAGELFF.

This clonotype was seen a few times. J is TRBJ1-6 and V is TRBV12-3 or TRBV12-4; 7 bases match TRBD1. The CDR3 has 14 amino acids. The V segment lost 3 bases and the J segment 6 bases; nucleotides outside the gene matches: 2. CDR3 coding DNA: TGTGCCAGCAGTTTCTCAGGGGGTAATTCACCCCTCCACTTT. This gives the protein CASSFSGGNSPLHF.

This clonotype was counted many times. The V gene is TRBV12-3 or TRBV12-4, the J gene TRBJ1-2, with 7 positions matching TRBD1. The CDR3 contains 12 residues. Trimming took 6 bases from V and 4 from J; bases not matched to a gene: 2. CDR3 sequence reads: CASSRQGYGYTF. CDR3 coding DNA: TGTGCCAGCAGCCGACAGGGCTATGGCTACACCTTC.

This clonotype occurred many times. The CDR3 is CASSWPGQGSDTQYF. The CDR3 region has the DNA TGTGCCAGCAGTTGGCCGGGACAGGGATCAGATACGCAGTATTTT. The chain joins TRBV28 to TRBJ2-3, with 9 bases that match TRBD1. J gave up 4 bases and V 4 bases, and 6 bases lay outside the gene matches. Looked up from germline, CDR1 is MDHEN and CDR2 is SYDVKM. CDR3 length: 15 residues.

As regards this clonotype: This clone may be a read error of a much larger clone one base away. The CDR3 here is CASPGPSNTGELFF. The CDR3 bases are TGTGCCAGTCCAGGCCCTTCGAACACCGGGGAGCTGTTTTTT. This chain links TRBV19 with TRBJ2-2; D is undetermined. Trimming removed 8 bases at V and 0 bases at J, with 10 bases between. The V gene's germline CDR1 is LNHDA and CDR2 SQIVND (reference sequence). CDR3 length equals 14 residues.

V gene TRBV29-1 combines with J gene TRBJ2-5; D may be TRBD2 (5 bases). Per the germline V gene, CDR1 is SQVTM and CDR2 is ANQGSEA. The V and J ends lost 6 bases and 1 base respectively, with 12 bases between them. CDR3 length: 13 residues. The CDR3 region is CSVEIALQETQYF. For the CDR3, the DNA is TGCAGCGTGGAGATAGCGCTCCAAGAGACCCAGTACTTC.

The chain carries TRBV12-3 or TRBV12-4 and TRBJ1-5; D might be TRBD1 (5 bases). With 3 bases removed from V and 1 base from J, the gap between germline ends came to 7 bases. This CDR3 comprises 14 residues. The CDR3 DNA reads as TGTGCCAGCAGTTTTGGGGGGAGCAATCAGCCCCAGCATTTT. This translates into CASSFGGSNQPQHF.

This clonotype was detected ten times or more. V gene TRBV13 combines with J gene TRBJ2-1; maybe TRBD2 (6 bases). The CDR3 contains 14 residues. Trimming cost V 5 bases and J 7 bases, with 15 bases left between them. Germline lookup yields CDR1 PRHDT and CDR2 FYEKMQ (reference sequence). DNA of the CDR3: TGTGCCAGCAGCCCGCTGGGCGGGGAAAATGAGCAGTTCTTC. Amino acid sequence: CASSPLGGENEQFF.

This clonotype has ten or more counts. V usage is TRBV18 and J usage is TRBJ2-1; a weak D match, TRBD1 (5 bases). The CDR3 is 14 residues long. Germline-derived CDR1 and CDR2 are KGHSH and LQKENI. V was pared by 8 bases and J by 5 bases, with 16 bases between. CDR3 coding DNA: TGTGCCAGCGTCCGTGAACAGGTCAACAATGAGCAGTTCTTC. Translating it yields CASVREQVNNEQFF.

CDR3 DNA sequence: TGTGCCAGCAGCTCATGGCCATTTGGGGGAGGTAGCGAGCAGTACTTC. Its translation: CASSSWPFGGGSEQYF. The chain combines TRBV5-4 with TRBJ2-7; possible D gene TRBD2, 6 bases. CDR3 length: 16 amino acids. V was shortened by 3 bases and J by 6 bases, with 22 bases between the two germline ends. Per germline, CDR1 SGHNT and CDR2 YYREEE (reference sequence).

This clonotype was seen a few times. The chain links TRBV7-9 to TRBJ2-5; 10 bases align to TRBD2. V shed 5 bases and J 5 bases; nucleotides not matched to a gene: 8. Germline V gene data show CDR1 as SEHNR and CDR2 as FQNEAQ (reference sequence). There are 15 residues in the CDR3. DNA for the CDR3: TGTGCCAGCAGCCTGGGGACTAGCGTGTGGGAGACCCAGTACTTC. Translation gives CASSLGTSVWETQYF.

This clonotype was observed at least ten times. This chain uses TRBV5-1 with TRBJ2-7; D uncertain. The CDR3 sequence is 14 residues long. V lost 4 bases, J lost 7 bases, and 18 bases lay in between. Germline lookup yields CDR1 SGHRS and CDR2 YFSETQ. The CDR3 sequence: CASSPGWTLWEQYF. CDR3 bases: TGCGCCAGCAGCCCCGGCTGGACCCTGTGGGAGCAGTACTTC.

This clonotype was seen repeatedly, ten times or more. CDR3 nucleotides: TGCAGCGTTGAGGGTATGGCAGCTTACAATGAGCAGTTCTTC. Amino acid sequence: CSVEGMAAYNEQFF. The chain joins TRBV29-1 to TRBJ2-1; no clear D gene. Germline CDR1 SQVTM, CDR2 ANQGSEA. The CDR3 covers 14 residues. The V end was cut by 3 bases, the J end by 4 bases, with 13 bases between.

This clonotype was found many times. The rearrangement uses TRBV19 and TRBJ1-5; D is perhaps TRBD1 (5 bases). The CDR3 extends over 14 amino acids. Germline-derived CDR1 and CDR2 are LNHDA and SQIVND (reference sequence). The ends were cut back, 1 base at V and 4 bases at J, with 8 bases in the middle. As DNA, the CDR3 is TGTGCCAGTAGTATAGGGGGCCTAAATCAGCCCCAGCATTTT. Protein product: CASSIGGLNQPQHF.

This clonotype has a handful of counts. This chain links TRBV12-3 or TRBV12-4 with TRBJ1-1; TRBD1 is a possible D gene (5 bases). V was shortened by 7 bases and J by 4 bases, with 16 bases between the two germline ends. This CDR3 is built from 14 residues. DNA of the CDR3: TGTGCCAGCACCACCTCGGGGCAGAGCACTGAAGCTTTCTTT. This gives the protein CASTTSGQSTEAFF.

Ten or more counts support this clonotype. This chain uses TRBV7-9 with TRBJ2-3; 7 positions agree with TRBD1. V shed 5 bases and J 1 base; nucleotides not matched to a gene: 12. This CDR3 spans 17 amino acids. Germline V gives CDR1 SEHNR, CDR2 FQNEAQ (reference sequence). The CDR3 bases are TGTGCCAGCAGCCCACCACCACAGGGGACCCGCACAGATACGCAGTATTTT. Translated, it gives CASSPPPQGTRTDTQYF.

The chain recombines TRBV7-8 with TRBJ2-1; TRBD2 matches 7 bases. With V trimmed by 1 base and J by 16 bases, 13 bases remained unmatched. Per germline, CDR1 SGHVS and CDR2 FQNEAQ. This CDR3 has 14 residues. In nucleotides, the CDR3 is TGTGCCAGCAGCTTAGAGGAGGTGTCGACTAGCCGTTTCTTC. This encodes CASSLEEVSTSRFF.